Listed here are 20 T cell receptor beta chains from one sample, sequenced in a study of T cell repertoires in cytomegalovirus infection. TCRdb independently ran MiXCR on the reads; one entry per CDR3 protein. The table lists about 570,000 distinct CDR3 sequences, under 45% of them singletons. Their cognate antigens are unknown. The specimen comprised cultured PBMCs, sampled from culture after CMV antigen stimulation. The receptors come from a human donor in good health (CMV status not recorded). Some clones in this sample may be carry-over from other donors' samples.

This clonotype was seen a few times. The chain employs TRBV28 and TRBJ2-7; TRBD2 aligns across 8 bases. The length of the CDR3 is 17 residues. Looked up from germline, CDR1 is MDHEN and CDR2 is SYDVKM. Trimming cost V 1 base and J 1 base; bases outside gene matches: 9. CDR3 in DNA: TGTGCCAGCAGTTTATTGGGAGGTAGCGGGGTTTCCTACGAGCAGTACTTC. Encoded protein: CASSLLGGSGVSYEQYF.

V gene TRBV27 combines with J gene TRBJ2-5; D is possibly TRBD2 (6 bases). Germline V lookup: CDR1 MNHEY, CDR2 SMNVEV (reference sequence). Trimming pared 5 bases from V and 4 bases from J, leaving 14 bases between. There are 14 residues in the CDR3. The CDR3 reads CASSPQLAPETQYF. The DNA of the CDR3 is TGTGCCAGCAGTCCCCAACTAGCCCCAGAGACCCAGTACTTC.

V usage is TRBV7-2 and J usage is TRBJ1-4; possible D gene TRBD1, 5 bases. The V gene lost 5 bases and the J gene lost 6 bases, with 13 bases spanning the gap. This CDR3 contains 14 residues. Per the germline V gene, CDR1 is SGHTA and CDR2 is FQGNSA. The CDR3 sequence: CASSPWGRDEKLFF. The CDR3 DNA reads as TGTGCCAGCAGCCCATGGGGCAGGGATGAAAAACTGTTTTTT.

V usage is TRBV6-1 and J usage is TRBJ1-1, with a tentative D call TRBD1 (5 bases). The germline CDR1 and CDR2 sequences are MNHNS and SASEGT. V was shortened by 3 bases and J by 3 bases, with 17 bases between the two germline ends. The CDR3 length is 16 residues. The CDR3 region is CASSDSREIGHTEAFF. In DNA form, the CDR3 reads TGTGCCAGCAGTGATTCCAGGGAAATTGGGCACACTGAAGCTTTCTTT.

This clonotype occurred a few times. The rearrangement uses TRBV7-8 and TRBJ2-2, with D hard to call. Looked up from germline, CDR1 is SGHVS and CDR2 is FQNEAQ. CDR3 length: 15 residues. V lost 4 bases and J lost 8, with 17 bases in between. The CDR3 region is CASSYPARSRGELFF. The CDR3 bases are TGTGCCAGCAGCTACCCGGCCAGGTCTCGTGGGGAGCTGTTTTTT.

This chain links TRBV12-3 or TRBV12-4 with TRBJ2-5; 8 bases fit TRBD1. This CDR3 has 15 residues. V was clipped by 0 bases and J by 4 bases; unmatched bases: 4. This chain's CDR3 is CASSLALGTGETQYF. CDR3 DNA: TGTGCCAGCAGTTTAGCGCTAGGGACAGGAGAGACCCAGTACTTC.

The CDR3 DNA reads as TGTGCCAGCAGCACCGCAGGCATCCCCGCCACAGATACGCAGTATTTT. Translation gives CASSTAGIPATDTQYF. The gene calls are TRBV5-6 and TRBJ2-3, with D uncertain. Per the germline V gene, CDR1 is SGHDT and CDR2 is YYEEEE. The V gene lost 4 bases and the J gene lost 2 bases, with 17 bases spanning the gap. There are 16 residues in the CDR3.

This chain links TRBV5-1 with TRBJ2-1, with no clear D. V lost 0 bases and J 7 bases, leaving 11 bases between the germline ends. Germline CDR1 SGHRS, CDR2 YFSETQ. The CDR3 is 14 amino acids. The CDR3, as DNA: TGCGCCAGCAGCTTGGAAAGGCCTCGGAATGAGCAGTTCTTC. This translates into CASSLERPRNEQFF.

The rearrangement uses TRBV7-2 and TRBJ2-7, with a weak D call TRBD2 (5 bases). Germline CDR1 reads SGHTA; CDR2 reads FQGNSA. This CDR3 is 16 amino acids long. V was cut by 6 bases and J by 1 base, with 19 bases left in between. CDR3 bases: TGTGCCAGCAGTGATACTATCACTAGAAATTCCTACGAGCAGTACTTC. The encoded protein is CASSDTITRNSYEQYF.

This clonotype was recorded a few times. The J gene is TRBJ1-1, the V gene TRBV7-9, with D maybe TRBD1 (5 bases). From germline, CDR1 is SEHNR and CDR2 FQNEAQ (reference sequence). The CDR3 runs 15 residues. The V gene lost 0 bases and the J gene lost 4 bases, with 12 bases spanning the gap. CDR3 nucleotides: TGTGCCAGCAGCTTAGCGACGGGGCCTATCACTGAAGCTTTCTTT. It codes for CASSLATGPITEAFF.

J is TRBJ1-2 and V is TRBV12-3 or TRBV12-4, with TRBD1 identical over 10 bases. Trimming took 5 bases from V and 4 from J; bases not matched to a gene: 10. There are 16 residues in the CDR3. The CDR3 DNA sequence: TGTGCCAGCAGTCCCCTCGGGACAGGGGTCAGCTATGGCTACACCTTC. It yields the protein CASSPLGTGVSYGYTF.

In this sample, this clonotype turned up a few times. The chain recombines TRBV6-1 with TRBJ2-5, with D perhaps matching TRBD1 or TRBD2 (7 bases each). This CDR3 region has 16 residues. The ends were cut back, 6 bases at V and 3 bases at J, with 20 bases in the middle. The V gene's germline CDR1 is MNHNS and CDR2 SASEGT. CDR3 bases: TGTGCCAGCAGCTGGCAGGGGGGGAGTTTTGAAGAGACCCAGTACTTC. It yields the protein CASSWQGGSFEETQYF.

V and J are TRBV11-2 and TRBJ2-2; TRBD2 is a possible D gene (6 bases). V lost 5 bases and J 5 bases, leaving 12 bases between the germline ends. CDR1 is SGHAT, CDR2 FQNNGV, per germline. The CDR3 loop spans 14 amino acids. CDR3 loop: CASSATGGTGELFF. In nucleotides, the CDR3 is TGTGCCAGCAGCGCGACCGGGGGAACCGGGGAGCTGTTTTTT.

This clonotype was picked up many times. V and J are TRBV7-2 and TRBJ2-1; D remains ambiguous. Germline assignment: CDR1 SGHTA and CDR2 FQGNSA. The CDR3 contains 13 residues. V lost 10 bases to trimming and J lost 2 bases, with 12 bases between them. CDR3 sequence: CATTRRTYNEQFF. For the CDR3, the DNA is TGTGCCACCACCCGTCGGACCTACAATGAGCAGTTCTTC.

The V and J genes are TRBV6-8 and TRBJ2-1; perhaps TRBD2 as D (6 bases). Per germline, CDR1 MNHGY and CDR2 SAAAGT. V lost 7 bases, J lost 6 bases, and 19 bases lay in between. The CDR3 is 15 residues long. DNA of the CDR3: TGTGCCAGCACCTCGACTAGGCAGAGTGGCAATGAGCAGTTCTTC. This encodes CASTSTRQSGNEQFF.

With regard to this clonotype: A much larger clone is a single base away; this may be a read error. The chain couples TRBV7-2 to TRBJ1-1; TRBD1 agrees at 9 bases. The CDR3 is made up of 15 amino acids. Losses at the gene ends were 10 bases for V and 1 base for J; bases not matched to a gene: 10. Germline loops: CDR1 SGHTA, CDR2 FQGNSA. CDR3 DNA sequence: TGTGCCAACACCATAGGGACAGGGACGAACACTGAAGCTTTCTTT. It specifies CANTIGTGTNTEAFF.

This chain joins TRBV7-4 and TRBJ2-3; 9 positions match TRBD2. The CDR3 length is 18 residues. In germline, CDR1 is SGHVT, CDR2 SQSDAQ. Losses at the gene ends were 3 bases for V and 3 bases for J; bases not matched to a gene: 13. The CDR3 region is CASSFKRVSGRLTDTQYF. The CDR3 coding sequence is TGTGCCAGCAGCTTCAAAAGAGTGAGCGGGAGGTTAACAGATACGCAGTATTTT. The entire variable domain, with the rest obtained from reference TRBV7-4 and TRBJ2-3, is as follows: GAGVSQSPRYKVAKRGRDVALRCDSISGHVTLYWYRQTLGQGSEVLTYSQSDAQRDKSGRPSGRFSAERPERSVSTLKIQRTEQGDSAVYLCASSFKRVSGRLTDTQYFGPGTRLTVL.

This chain joins TRBV20-1 and TRBJ2-3; TRBD1 aligns across 9 bases. This CDR3 has 13 amino acids. Germline V lookup: CDR1 DFQATT, CDR2 SNEGSKA (reference sequence). The junction had 7 bases not matched to a gene; V was cut back by 5 bases and J by 7 bases. DNA of the CDR3: TGCAGTGCTCAGACAGGGGGAGTAAATACGCAGTATTTT. Amino acids: CSAQTGGVNTQYF.

This clonotype was recorded a few times. The rearrangement links TRBV7-6 to TRBJ1-1; D is undetermined. Trimming took off 0 bases at V and 10 bases at J, with 12 bases between the two ends. The length of the CDR3 is 13 residues. CDR1 SGHVS and CDR2 FNYEAQ come from the germline V gene. The CDR3 region is CASSLAQSGGAFF. In DNA, the CDR3 is TGTGCCAGCAGCTTAGCGCAGTCCGGAGGAGCTTTCTTT. Complete variable domain (other parts from reference TRBV7-6 and TRBJ1-1): GAGVSQSPRYKVTKRGQDVALRCDPISGHVSLYWYRQALGQGPEFLTYFNYEAQQDKSGLPNDRFSAERPEGSISTLTIQRTEQRDSAMYRCASSLAQSGGAFFGQGTRLTVV.

This clonotype turned up a few times. This rearrangement joins TRBV7-2 to TRBJ1-1, with a possible D match to TRBD1 (5 bases). This CDR3 spans 14 amino acids. Germline assignment: CDR1 SGHTA and CDR2 FQGNSA. The germline V and J ends were trimmed by 3 bases and 11 bases, with 19 bases remaining between them. CDR3 in DNA: TGTGCCAGCAGCTTTACAGGCCGGCTCCGGATGGCTTTCTTT. It encodes CASSFTGRLRMAFF.